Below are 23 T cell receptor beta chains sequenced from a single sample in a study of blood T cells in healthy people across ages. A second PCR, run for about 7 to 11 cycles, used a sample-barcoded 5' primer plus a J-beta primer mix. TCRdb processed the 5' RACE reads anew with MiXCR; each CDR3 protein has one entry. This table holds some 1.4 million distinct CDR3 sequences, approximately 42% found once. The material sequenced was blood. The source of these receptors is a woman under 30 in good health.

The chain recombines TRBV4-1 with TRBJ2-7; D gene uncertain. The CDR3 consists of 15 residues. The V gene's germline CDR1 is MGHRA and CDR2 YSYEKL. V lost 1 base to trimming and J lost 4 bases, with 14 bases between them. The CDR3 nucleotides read TGCGCCAGCAGCCAAGGGGTTACGGGTTATTACGAGCAGTACTTC. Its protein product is CASSQGVTGYYEQYF.

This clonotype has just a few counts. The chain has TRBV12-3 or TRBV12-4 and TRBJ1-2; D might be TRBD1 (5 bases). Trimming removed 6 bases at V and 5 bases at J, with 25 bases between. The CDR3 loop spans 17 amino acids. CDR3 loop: CASSPYQAGPLRYGYTF. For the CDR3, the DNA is TGTGCCAGCAGCCCCTACCAAGCGGGGCCGCTAAGGTATGGCTACACCTTC.

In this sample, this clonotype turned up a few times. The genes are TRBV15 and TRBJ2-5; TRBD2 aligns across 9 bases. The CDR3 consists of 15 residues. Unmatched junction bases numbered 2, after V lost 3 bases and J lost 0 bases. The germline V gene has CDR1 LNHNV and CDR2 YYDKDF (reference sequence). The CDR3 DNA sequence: TGTGCCACCAGCAGGAGCGGGGGGTACCAAGAGACCCAGTACTTC. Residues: CATSRSGGYQETQYF.

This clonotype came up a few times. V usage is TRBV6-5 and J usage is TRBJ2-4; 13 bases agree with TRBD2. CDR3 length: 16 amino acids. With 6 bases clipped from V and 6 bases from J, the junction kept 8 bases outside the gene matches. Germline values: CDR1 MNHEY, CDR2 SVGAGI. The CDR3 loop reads CASRLLAGGPGNIQYF. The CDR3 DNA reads TGTGCCAGCAGACTACTAGCGGGAGGGCCGGGAAACATTCAGTACTTC.

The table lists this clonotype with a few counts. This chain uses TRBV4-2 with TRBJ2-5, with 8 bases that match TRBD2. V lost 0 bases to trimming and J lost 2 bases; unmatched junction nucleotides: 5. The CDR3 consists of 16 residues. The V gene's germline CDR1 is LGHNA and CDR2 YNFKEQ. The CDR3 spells CASSQDRTGGQETQYF. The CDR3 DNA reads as TGTGCCAGCAGCCAAGATCGGACGGGAGGGCAAGAGACCCAGTACTTC.

This CDR3 is CASSAEAVFLNTGELFF. Here the CDR3 DNA reads TGTGCCAGCAGCGCTGAGGCGGTCTTCTTGAACACCGGGGAGCTGTTTTTT. The chain joins TRBV7-2 to TRBJ2-2, with D unresolved. V was pared by 5 bases and J by 1 base, with 17 bases between. The germline V gene has CDR1 SGHTA and CDR2 FQGNSA. This CDR3 has 17 amino acids.

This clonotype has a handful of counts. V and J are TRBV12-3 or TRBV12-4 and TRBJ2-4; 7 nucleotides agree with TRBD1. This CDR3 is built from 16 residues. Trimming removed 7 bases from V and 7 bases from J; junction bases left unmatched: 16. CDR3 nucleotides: TGTGCCAGCACCCTTAGAGGGGACAGAGGGGAGAACATTCAGTACTTC. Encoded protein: CASTLRGDRGENIQYF.

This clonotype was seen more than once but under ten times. This CDR3 reads CASSKSEDRHEQYF. In nucleotides, the CDR3 is TGTGCCAGCAGCAAATCGGAGGATCGGCACGAGCAGTACTTC. The genes are TRBV21-1 and TRBJ2-7. TRBV21-1 is a known pseudogene. The CDR3 spans 14 residues.

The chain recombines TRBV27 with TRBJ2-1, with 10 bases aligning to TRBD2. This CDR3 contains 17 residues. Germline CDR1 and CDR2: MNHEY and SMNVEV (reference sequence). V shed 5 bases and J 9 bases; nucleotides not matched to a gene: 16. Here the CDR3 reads CASSKPRQREGLGEQFF. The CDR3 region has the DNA TGTGCCAGCAGTAAACCCCGCCAGCGGGAGGGCCTCGGTGAGCAGTTCTTC.

The CDR3 loop is CAISESFNPMGGSGAWTQYF. CDR3 coding DNA: TGTGCCATCAGTGAGTCGTTTAACCCTATGGGAGGGAGCGGAGCGTGGACCCAGTACTTC. V usage is TRBV10-3 and J usage is TRBJ2-5; 7 nucleotides match TRBD2. Looked up from germline, CDR1 is ENHRY and CDR2 is SYGVKD. This CDR3 comprises 20 residues. V lost 0 bases to trimming and J lost 7 bases; unmatched junction nucleotides: 23.

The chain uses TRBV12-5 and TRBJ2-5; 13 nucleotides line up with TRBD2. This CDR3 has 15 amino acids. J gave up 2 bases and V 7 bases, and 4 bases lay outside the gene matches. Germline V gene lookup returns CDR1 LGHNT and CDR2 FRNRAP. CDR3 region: CASAGTSGNQETQYF. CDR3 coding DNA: TGTGCTAGTGCCGGGACTAGCGGGAATCAAGAGACCCAGTACTTC.

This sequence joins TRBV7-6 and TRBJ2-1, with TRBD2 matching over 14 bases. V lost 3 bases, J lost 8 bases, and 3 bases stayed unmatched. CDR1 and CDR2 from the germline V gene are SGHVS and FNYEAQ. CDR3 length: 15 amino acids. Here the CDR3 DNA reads TGTGCCAGCAGCTTTCGACTAGCGGGAGGGTATGAGCAGTTCTTC. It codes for CASSFRLAGGYEQFF. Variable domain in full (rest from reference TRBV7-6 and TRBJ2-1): GAGVSQSPRYKVTKRGQDVALRCDPISGHVSLYWYRQALGQGPEFLTYFNYEAQQDKSGLPNDRFSAERPEGSISTLTIQRTEQRDSAMYRCASSFRLAGGYEQFFGPGTRLTVL.

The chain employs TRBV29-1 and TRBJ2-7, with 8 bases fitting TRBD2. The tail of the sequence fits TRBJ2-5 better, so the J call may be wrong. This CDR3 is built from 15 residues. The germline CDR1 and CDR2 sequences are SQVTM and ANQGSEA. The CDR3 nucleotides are TGCAGCGTTCGGGGGGGCGGACGAAGGGGTGAGACCCAGTACTTC. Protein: CSVRGGGRRGETQYF.

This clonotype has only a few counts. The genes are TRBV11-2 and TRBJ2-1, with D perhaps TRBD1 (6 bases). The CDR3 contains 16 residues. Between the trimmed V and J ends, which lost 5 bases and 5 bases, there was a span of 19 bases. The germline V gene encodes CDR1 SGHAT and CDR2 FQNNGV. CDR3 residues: CASSPRGLHTHNEQFF. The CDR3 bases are TGTGCCAGCAGCCCCAGGGGCCTCCACACCCACAATGAGCAGTTCTTC.

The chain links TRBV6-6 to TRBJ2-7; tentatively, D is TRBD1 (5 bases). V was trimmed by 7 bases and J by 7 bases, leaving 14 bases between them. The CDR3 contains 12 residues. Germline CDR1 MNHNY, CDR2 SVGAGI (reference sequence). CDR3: CASNPVGDEQYF. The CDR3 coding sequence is TGTGCCAGCAACCCAGTAGGGGATGAGCAGTACTTC.

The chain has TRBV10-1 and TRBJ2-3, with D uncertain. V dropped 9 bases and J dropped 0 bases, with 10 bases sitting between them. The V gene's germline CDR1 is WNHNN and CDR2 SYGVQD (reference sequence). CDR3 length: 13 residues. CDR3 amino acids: CARRLASTDTQYF. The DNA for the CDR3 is TGCGCCAGGAGGCTCGCTAGCACAGATACGCAGTATTTT.

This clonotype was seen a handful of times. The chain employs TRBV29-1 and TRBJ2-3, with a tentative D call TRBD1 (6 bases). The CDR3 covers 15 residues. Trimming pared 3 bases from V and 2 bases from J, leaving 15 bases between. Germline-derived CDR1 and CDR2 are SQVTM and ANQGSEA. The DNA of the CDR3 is TGCAGCGTTGAGGGGGCAGGGGCCCACACAGATACGCAGTATTTT. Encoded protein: CSVEGAGAHTDTQYF.

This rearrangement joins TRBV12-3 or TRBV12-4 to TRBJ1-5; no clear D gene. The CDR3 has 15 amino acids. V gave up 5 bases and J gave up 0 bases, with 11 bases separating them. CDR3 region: CASSPPDRSNQPQHF. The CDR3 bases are TGTGCCAGCAGTCCCCCTGACCGTAGCAATCAGCCCCAGCATTTT.

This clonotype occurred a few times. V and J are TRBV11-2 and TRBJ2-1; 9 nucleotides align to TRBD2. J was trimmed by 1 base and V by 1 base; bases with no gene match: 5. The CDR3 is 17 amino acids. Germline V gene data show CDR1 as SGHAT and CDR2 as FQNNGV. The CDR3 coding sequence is TGTGCCAGCAGCTTAGTTCTCCTAGCGGGGTCCTACAATGAGCAGTTCTTC. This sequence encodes CASSLVLLAGSYNEQFF.

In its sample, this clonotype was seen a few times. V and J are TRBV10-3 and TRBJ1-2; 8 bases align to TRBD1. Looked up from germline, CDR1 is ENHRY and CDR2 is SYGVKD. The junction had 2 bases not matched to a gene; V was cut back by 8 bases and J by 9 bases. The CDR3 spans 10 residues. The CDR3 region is CAIGQGSYTF. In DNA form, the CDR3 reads TGTGCCATCGGACAGGGTAGCTACACCTTC.

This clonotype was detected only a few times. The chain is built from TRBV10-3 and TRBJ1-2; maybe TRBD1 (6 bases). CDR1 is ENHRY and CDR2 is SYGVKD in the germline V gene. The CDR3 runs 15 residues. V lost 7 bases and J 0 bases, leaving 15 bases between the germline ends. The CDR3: CAINVKDSPNYGYTF. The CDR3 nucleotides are TGTGCCATCAACGTCAAGGACAGCCCTAACTATGGCTACACCTTC.

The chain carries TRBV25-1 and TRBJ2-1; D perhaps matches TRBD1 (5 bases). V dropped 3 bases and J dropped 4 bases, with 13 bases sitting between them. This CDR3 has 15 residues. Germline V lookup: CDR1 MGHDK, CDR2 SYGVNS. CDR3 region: CASSDGHLTYNEQFF. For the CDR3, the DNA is TGTGCCAGCAGTGACGGACATCTCACTTACAATGAGCAGTTCTTC.

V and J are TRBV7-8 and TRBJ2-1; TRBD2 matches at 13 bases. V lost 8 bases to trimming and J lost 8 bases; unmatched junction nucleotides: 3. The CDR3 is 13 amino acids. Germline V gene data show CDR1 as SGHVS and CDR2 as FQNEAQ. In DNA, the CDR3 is TGTGCCAGCGGACTAGCGGGAGCATATGAGCAGTTCTTC. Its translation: CASGLAGAYEQFF.